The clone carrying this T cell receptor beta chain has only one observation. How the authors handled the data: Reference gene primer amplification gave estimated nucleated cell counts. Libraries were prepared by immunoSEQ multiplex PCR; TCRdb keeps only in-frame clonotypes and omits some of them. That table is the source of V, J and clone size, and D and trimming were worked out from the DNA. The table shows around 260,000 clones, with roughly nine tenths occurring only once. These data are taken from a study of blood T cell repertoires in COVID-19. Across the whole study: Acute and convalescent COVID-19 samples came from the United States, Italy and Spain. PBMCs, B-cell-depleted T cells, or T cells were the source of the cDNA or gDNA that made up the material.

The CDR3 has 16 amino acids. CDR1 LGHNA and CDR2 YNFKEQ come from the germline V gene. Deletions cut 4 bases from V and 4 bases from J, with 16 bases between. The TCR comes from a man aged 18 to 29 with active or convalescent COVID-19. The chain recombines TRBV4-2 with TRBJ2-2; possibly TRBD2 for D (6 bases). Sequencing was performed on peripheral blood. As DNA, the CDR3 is TGTGCCAGCAGCCGGGGGGTAGGTGGGGCCACCGGGGAGCTGTTTTTT. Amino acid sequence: CASSRGVGGATGELFF.